The 10 T cell receptor beta chains below were found in one sample sequenced in a study of cytomegalovirus exposure and HLA in healthy donors (dated by TCRdb to about 2017). Receptors were amplified or captured by the immunoSEQ multiplex PCR assay. For the multiplex PCR, a mixture combining 60 forward primers for TCR Vbeta segments and 13 reverse primers for TCR Jbeta segments was used. In its TCRdb copy, this immuneACCESS table keeps in-frame sequences only and misses some clones. Where compared with another copy, unresolved V genes explain less than half of these, and the others have no known cause. This sample comprises 100,000 or so clones, about four fifths of them detected only once. The ten largest clones add up to 1.5% to 2% of the sample. The material sequenced was PBMCs. The receptors come from a woman between 40 and 50 years old in good health and CMV-seronegative.

J is TRBJ2-1 and V is TRBV29-1; 7 bases fit TRBD1. Germline CDR1 reads SQVTM; CDR2 reads ANQGSEA. V lost 4 bases, J lost 9 bases, and 12 bases stayed unmatched. CDR3 length: 14 amino acids. CDR3 residues: CSVVIEGGLAEQFF. The CDR3 region has the DNA TGCAGCGTTGTTATCGAAGGGGGCTTGGCTGAGCAGTTCTTC.

This clone showed up just a few times. The CDR3 loop is CASSPRQGGDEQYF. DNA of the CDR3: TGTGCCAGCAGCCCGCGACAGGGGGGAGACGAGCAGTACTTC. This sequence joins TRBV5-6 and TRBJ2-7, with 9 bases matching TRBD1. This CDR3 contains 14 residues. With V trimmed by 4 bases and J by 5 bases, 7 bases remained unmatched. Looked up from germline, CDR1 is SGHDT and CDR2 is YYEEEE.

The genes are TRBV11-3 and TRBJ2-1, with a tentative D call TRBD1 (5 bases). The V and J ends lost 5 bases and 6 bases respectively, with 11 bases between them. This CDR3 has 13 residues. CDR1 and CDR2 from the germline V gene are SGHNT and YENEEA. DNA for the CDR3: TGTGCCAGCAGCCCGCAAGACAGCAATGAGCAGTTCTTC. This translates into CASSPQDSNEQFF.

Only a few counts were recorded for this clone. This chain joins TRBV7-9 and TRBJ2-2; D is undetermined. Trimming cost V 5 bases and J 0 bases, with 16 bases left between them. Germline CDR1 and CDR2: SEHNR and FQNEAQ (reference sequence). The CDR3 contains 17 residues. CDR3 sequence: CASSQYGSLTNTGELFF. The CDR3 DNA is TGTGCCAGCAGCCAGTACGGGTCCCTAACGAACACCGGGGAGCTGTTTTTT.

The chain employs TRBV11-2 and TRBJ2-5; 9 positions agree with TRBD2. CDR1 and CDR2 (germline): SGHAT, FQNNGV. Losses at the gene ends were 1 base for V and 4 bases for J; bases not matched to a gene: 7. The CDR3 sequence is 16 residues long. In DNA, the CDR3 is TGTGCCAGCAGCTTAGCGCGCGCGGGGGGGGTAGAGACCCAGTACTTC. Translation gives CASSLARAGGVETQYF.

This clone was detected only a few times. The chain employs TRBV25-1 and TRBJ1-6; D uncertain. CDR3 length: 12 amino acids. Trimming removed 1 base from V and 9 bases from J, with 4 bases in between. The V gene's germline CDR1 is MGHDK and CDR2 SYGVNS. CDR3 in amino acids: CASSESGSPLHF. The CDR3 region has the DNA TGTGCCAGCAGTGAATCGGGTTCACCCCTCCACTTT.

The chain couples TRBV29-1 to TRBJ2-5, with D possibly TRBD2 on 7 matching bases. Germline-derived CDR1 and CDR2 are SQVTM and ANQGSEA. The CDR3 is made up of 18 amino acids. Trimming left V 5 bases short and J 5 bases short, with 30 bases between. This chain's CDR3 is CSVTGLLGEGLSMETQYF. CDR3 in DNA: TGCAGCGTTACAGGGCTGTTGGGGGAGGGCCTTTCGATGGAGACCCAGTACTTC. The full variable domain, completed using reference TRBV29-1 and TRBJ2-5, is SAVISQKPSRDICQRGTSLTIQCQVDSQVTMMFWYRQQPGQSLTLIATANQGSEATYESGFVIDKFPISRPNLTFSTLTVSNMSPEDSSIYLCSVTGLLGEGLSMETQYFGPGTRLLVL.

This clone has a single count. This chain joins TRBV11-3 and TRBJ2-1, with 8 positions matching TRBD2. CDR3 length equals 15 residues. CDR1 is SGHNT and CDR2 is YENEEA in the germline V gene. V shed 10 bases and J 3 bases; nucleotides not matched to a gene: 11. CDR3 residues: CANSGTGFLYNEQFF. CDR3 in DNA: TGTGCCAATAGCGGGACGGGCTTCCTCTACAATGAGCAGTTCTTC.

This clone was detected a few times. The CDR3 loop is CASREGFTGVETQYF. CDR3 nucleotides: TGTGCCAGCAGGGAGGGTTTTACAGGGGTAGAGACCCAGTACTTC. The rearrangement links TRBV2 to TRBJ2-5; TRBD1 is a possible D gene (7 bases). Trimming removed 6 bases at V and 4 bases at J, with 18 bases between. The CDR3 has 15 amino acids. Germline V gene sequence: CDR1 SNHLY, CDR2 FYNNEI.

CDR3 amino acids: CASSSWVPTGVNEKLFF. The CDR3 region has the DNA TGTGCCAGCAGCTCCTGGGTTCCCACAGGGGTTAATGAAAAACTGTTTTTT. The chain links TRBV7-8 to TRBJ1-4; TRBD1 agrees at 7 bases. Germline V CDR1 and CDR2: SGHVS, FQNEAQ. This CDR3 has 17 residues. The V and J ends lost 4 bases and 4 bases, in that order; junction bases with no gene match: 12.